These 11 T cell receptor beta chains were all obtained from the same sample, sequenced in a study of Graves' ophthalmopathy and Graves' hyperthyroidism. RNA transcripts provided the template for amplifying TCR beta CDR3 regions. The workflow started with a first-round RT-PCR run with HTBI primers and then moved on to a second-round multiplex PCR. MiXCR, run by TCRdb on the multiplex PCR reads, gives a single entry per CDR3 protein. The sample contains about 700,000 distinct CDR3 sequences, just over 40% of which appear only once. Material: peripheral blood. All receptors come from an adult man with Graves' ophthalmopathy.

The chain combines TRBV5-4 with TRBJ2-7; TRBD2 matches 10 bases. The germline gives CDR1 SGHNT, CDR2 YYREEE (reference sequence). The CDR3 sequence is 16 residues long. V lost 1 base and J lost 0; bases outside the gene matches: 4. CDR3 region: CASSLFSGGFSYEQYF. The CDR3 DNA sequence: TGTGCCAGCAGCTTGTTTAGCGGGGGGTTCTCCTACGAGCAGTACTTC.

In this sample, this clonotype turned up many times. CDR3 bases: TGTGCCATCAGTGCGGGAGAGACGAACACCGGGGAGCTGTTTTTT. This sequence encodes CAISAGETNTGELFF. The genes are TRBV10-3 and TRBJ2-2; D may be TRBD2 (6 bases). The CDR3 runs 15 residues. Trimming took 4 bases from V and 0 from J, leaving 9 bases between them. CDR1 is ENHRY, CDR2 SYGVKD, per germline.

The chain carries TRBV20-1 and TRBJ2-7, with 8 nucleotides matching TRBD2. This CDR3 region has 16 residues. In germline, CDR1 is DFQATT, CDR2 SNEGSKA (reference sequence). After removal of 0 bases from V and 2 bases from J, the junction contained 9 bases not matched to a gene. CDR3 amino acids: CSARDHASGQPYEQYF. The CDR3 DNA reads as TGCAGTGCTAGAGATCACGCTAGCGGGCAACCCTACGAGCAGTACTTC.

The chain recombines TRBV10-3 with TRBJ1-2, with D maybe TRBD1 (5 bases). This CDR3 contains 15 residues. Germline V gene lookup returns CDR1 ENHRY and CDR2 SYGVKD. Deletions cut 5 bases from V and 5 bases from J, with 18 bases between. CDR3 DNA sequence: TGTGCCATCAGTTGCTCTCTGGACACTAGATATGGCTACACCTTC. Protein sequence: CAISCSLDTRYGYTF.

This rearrangement joins TRBV10-3 to TRBJ2-1; the match to TRBD2 covers 10 bases. Germline loops: CDR1 ENHRY, CDR2 SYGVKD. J gave up 6 bases and V 8 bases, and 7 bases lay outside the gene matches. The CDR3 spans 14 residues. CDR3 coding DNA: TGTGCCATCGGCCTTAGCGGGGGGCCCAATGAGCAGTTCTTC. Translating gives CAIGLSGGPNEQFF.

Worth noting for this clonotype: A much larger clone differs from this one at a single base, so this may be a read error. The rearrangement joins TRBV7-2 to TRBJ1-6; D call uncertain. Germline loops: CDR1 SGHTA, CDR2 FQGNSA. This CDR3 is 13 amino acids long. V lost 1 base and J 6 bases, leaving 4 bases between the germline ends. CDR3 loop: CASSLVSNSPLHF. CDR3 in DNA: TGTGCCAGCAGCTTAGTCAGTAATTCACCCCTCCACTTT.

This clonotype was detected many times. The rearrangement links TRBV12-3 or TRBV12-4 to TRBJ1-2; perhaps TRBD1 as D (5 bases). This CDR3 spans 14 amino acids. The V end lost 5 bases, the J end lost 5 bases, and 15 bases lay between the germline ends. CDR3: CASSRRTGFYGYTF. CDR3 nucleotides: TGTGCCAGCAGTCGTCGAACAGGTTTTTATGGCTACACCTTC.

With respect to this clonotype: The junction shows a germline mismatch at one end, possibly a read error. The gene calls are TRBV7-9 and TRBJ2-2; the match to TRBD2 covers 7 bases. Per the germline V gene, CDR1 is SEHNR and CDR2 is FQNEAQ (reference sequence). This CDR3 comprises 16 residues. CDR3: CASSLFHGRNTGELFF. The CDR3 nucleotides read TGTGCCAGCAGCTTATTCCACGGGAGGAACACTGGGGAGCTGTTTTTT.

This chain joins TRBV29-1 and TRBJ2-5; no definite D call. This CDR3 is built from 12 residues. Germline lookup yields CDR1 SQVTM and CDR2 ANQGSEA. V was cut by 4 bases and J by 1 base, with 7 bases left in between. CDR3 protein: CSVGVIQETQYF. CDR3 bases: TGCAGCGTTGGGGTTATCCAAGAGACCCAGTACTTC. The full variable domain, completed using reference TRBV29-1 and TRBJ2-5, is SAVISQKPSRDICQRGTSLTIQCQVDSQVTMMFWYRQQPGQSLTLIATANQGSEATYESGFVIDKFPISRPNLTFSTLTVSNMSPEDSSIYLCSVGVIQETQYFGPGTRLLVL.

This clonotype was counted at least ten times. The V and J genes are TRBV29-1 and TRBJ1-4; 7 bases line up with TRBD1. The trim removed 7 bases at V and 4 bases at J, leaving 6 bases unmatched. Germline CDR1 is SQVTM and CDR2 is ANQGSEA. CDR3 length equals 13 residues. The CDR3 DNA sequence: TGCAGCGGGCAGGACAGGAATAATGAAAAACTGTTTTTT. Translating gives CSGQDRNNEKLFF.

With regard to this clonotype: One end of the junction does not line up with germline, which may come from a read error. The genes are TRBV7-8 and TRBJ1-6, with D unclear. CDR1 and CDR2 from the germline V gene are SGHVS and FQNEAQ. The CDR3 sequence is 15 residues long. The CDR3, as DNA: TGTGCCGGCAGCGCAGGACCGGATTTGGGTCCACCCCTCCACTTT. Protein sequence: CAGSAGPDLGPPLHF.